The 13 T cell receptor beta chains presented below share a single source sample, sequenced in a study of shared clonotypes between healthy human individuals. Terminally differentiated effector memory CD45RA+ cells were left out of the naive CD8 fraction, which was CD45RO-negative and positively selected for CCR7. The table came from immunoSEQ multiplex PCR; TCRdb's copy has only in-frame clones and leaves some out. This table holds around 1.9 million clones, 93% found once. Sequencing input: naive CD8+ T cells from PBMCs. Receptors originate from a man in his late teens or twenties in good health. Some clones in this sample may be carry-over from other donors' samples.

The chain combines TRBV9 with TRBJ2-1; TRBD2 matches 14 bases. This CDR3 comprises 16 residues. In germline, CDR1 is SGDLS, CDR2 YYNGEE. The V gene end was trimmed by 4 bases and the J gene end by 7 bases; junction bases not matched to a gene: 7. The CDR3: CASSPQTSGRVNEQFF. CDR3 nucleotides: TGTGCCAGCAGCCCACAGACTAGCGGGAGGGTAAATGAGCAGTTCTTC.

The chain carries TRBV28 and TRBJ1-2, with 8 nucleotides matching TRBD1. CDR1 and CDR2 (germline): MDHEN, SYDVKM. Losses at the gene ends were 2 bases for V and 4 bases for J; bases not matched to a gene: 9. The CDR3 spans 16 residues. The CDR3 reads CASSLDQGATFYGYTF. CDR3 nucleotides: TGTGCCAGCAGTTTAGATCAGGGGGCCACCTTCTATGGCTACACCTTC.

The V gene is TRBV30, the J gene TRBJ1-1, with D hard to call. Trimming shortened V by 8 bases and J by 4 bases, and 14 bases separated the two germline ends. The length of the CDR3 is 12 residues. Looked up from germline, CDR1 is GTSNPN and CDR2 is SVGIG (reference sequence). The CDR3 sequence: CAGYPRVTEAFF. The DNA for the CDR3 is TGTGCCGGATACCCCCGGGTCACTGAAGCTTTCTTT.

J is TRBJ2-1 and V is TRBV5-1, with a tentative D call TRBD2 (5 bases). This CDR3 contains 14 residues. Trimming cost V 3 bases and J 7 bases, with 14 bases left between them. Germline lookup yields CDR1 SGHRS and CDR2 YFSETQ. This CDR3 reads CASSSAEGGNEQFF. The CDR3 DNA reads TGCGCCAGCAGCTCGGCCGAGGGCGGGAATGAGCAGTTCTTC.

Of note for this clone: Different DNA sequences within this sample yield the same CDR3. The J gene is TRBJ1-5, the V gene TRBV11-2; D ambiguous. With 1 base removed from V and 5 bases from J, the gap between germline ends came to 6 bases. The CDR3 totals 13 residues. Germline CDR1 is SGHAT and CDR2 is FQNNGV. The CDR3: CASSLALYQPQHF. The CDR3 DNA reads as TGTGCCAGCAGCTTAGCCCTTTATCAGCCCCAGCATTTT.

On this clone itself: Other DNA sequences within the sample encode an identical CDR3. J is TRBJ1-1 and V is TRBV28; 8 bases match TRBD1. Per the germline V gene, CDR1 is MDHEN and CDR2 is SYDVKM. The J segment lost 1 base and the V segment lost 5 bases, leaving 3 bases of the junction unmatched. The CDR3 covers 14 residues. The chain's CDR3 is CASSLGQGNTEAFF. CDR3 DNA sequence: TGTGCCAGCAGTCTAGGACAGGGGAACACTGAAGCTTTCTTT. The full variable domain, with the rest looked up from reference TRBV28 and TRBJ1-1, is DVKVTQSSRYLVKRTGEKVFLECVQDMDHENMFWYRQDPGLGLRLIYFSYDVKMKEKGDIPEGYSVSREKKERFSLILESASTNQTSMYLCASSLGQGNTEAFFGQGTRLTVV.

The chain combines TRBV21-1 with TRBJ1-5. TRBV21-1 is classified as a pseudogene. The CDR3 contains 15 residues. For the CDR3, the DNA is TGTGCCAGCAGCAACTATCCGCGGGGGCACCGGCCCCAGCATTTT. This gives the protein CASSNYPRGHRPQHF.

This chain uses TRBV10-2 with TRBJ2-1, with D possibly matching TRBD2 (5 bases). V was pared by 3 bases and J by 0 bases, with 12 bases between. From germline, CDR1 is WSHSY and CDR2 SAAADI. This CDR3 spans 16 amino acids. CDR3 loop: CASSDGYTSSYNEQFF. Here the CDR3 DNA reads TGCGCCAGCAGTGACGGCTACACTAGCTCCTACAATGAGCAGTTCTTC.

The DNA for the CDR3 is TGCGCCAGCAGCCAAGATCGTCGGGAGGCACACAATGAGCAGTTCTTC. It encodes CASSQDRREAHNEQFF. The chain recombines TRBV4-3 with TRBJ2-1; 7 nucleotides align to TRBD2. The CDR3 length is 16 residues. Trimming at V came to 0 bases and at J to 5 bases, leaving 7 bases not matched to a gene. Looked up from germline, CDR1 is LGHNA and CDR2 is YSLEER.

The gene calls are TRBV4-3 and TRBJ1-1; D gene ambiguous. Per the germline V gene, CDR1 is LGHNA and CDR2 is YSLEER. V gave up 0 bases and J gave up 2 bases, with 7 bases separating them. The CDR3 runs to 14 residues. CDR3 region: CASSQDVINTEAFF. The CDR3 DNA follows: TGCGCCAGCAGCCAAGATGTCATAAACACTGAAGCTTTCTTT.

CDR3 region: CASSLSAGVGSGANVLTF. The DNA for the CDR3 is TGTGCCAGCAGCTTATCCGCGGGGGTGGGCTCTGGGGCCAACGTCCTGACTTTC. The genes are TRBV7-6 and TRBJ2-6; 7 bases fit TRBD2. Trimming at V came to 2 bases and at J to 0 bases, leaving 7 bases not matched to a gene. The V gene's germline CDR1 is SGHVS and CDR2 FNYEAQ. This CDR3 has 18 amino acids.

CDR3 protein: CASSSRQGSRTDTQYF. The CDR3 DNA follows: TGTGCCAGCAGCTCGCGACAGGGGAGTCGGACAGATACGCAGTATTTT. The V call is TRBV11-2, the J call TRBJ2-3, with TRBD1 matching 8 bases. The CDR3 totals 16 residues. V trimming: 4 bases; J trimming: 3 bases; junction bases outside the gene matches: 9. Germline V gene data show CDR1 as SGHAT and CDR2 as FQNNGV.

The chain combines TRBV28 with TRBJ2-3; D gene unclear. Germline CDR1 reads MDHEN; CDR2 reads SYDVKM. Trimming cost V 3 bases and J 11 bases, with 21 bases left between them. CDR3 length equals 15 residues. CDR3 sequence: CASSFGRTRATGQYF. CDR3 nucleotides: TGTGCCAGCAGTTTTGGGCGGACCCGTGCCACGGGGCAGTATTTT.